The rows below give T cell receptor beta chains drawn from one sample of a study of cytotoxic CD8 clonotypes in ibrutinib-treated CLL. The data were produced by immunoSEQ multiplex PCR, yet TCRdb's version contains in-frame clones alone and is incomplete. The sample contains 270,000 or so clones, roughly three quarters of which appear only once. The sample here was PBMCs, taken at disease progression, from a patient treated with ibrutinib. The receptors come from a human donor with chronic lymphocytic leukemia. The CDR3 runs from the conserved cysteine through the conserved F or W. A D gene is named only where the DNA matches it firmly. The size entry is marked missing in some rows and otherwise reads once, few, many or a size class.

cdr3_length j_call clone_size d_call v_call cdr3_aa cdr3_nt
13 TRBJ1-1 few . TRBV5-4 CASSLVPTTEAFF TGTGCCAGCAGCTTGGTACCTACCACTGAAGCTTTCTTT
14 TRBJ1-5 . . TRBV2 CASNLLGGSQPQHF TGTGCCAGCAATCTCCTGGGGGGAAGTCAGCCCCAGCATTTT
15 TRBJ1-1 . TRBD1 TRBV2 CASSGPGQGGTEAFF TGTGCCAGCAGTGGTCCGGGACAGGGTGGCACTGAAGCTTTCTTT
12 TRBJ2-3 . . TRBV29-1 CSVEAGTDTQYF TGCAGCGTTGAAGCCGGCACAGATACGCAGTATTTT
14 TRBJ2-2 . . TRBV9 CASSVKIATGELFF TGTGCCAGCAGCGTTAAGATAGCGACCGGGGAGCTGTTTTTT
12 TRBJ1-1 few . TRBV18 CASRRADLPAFF TGTGCCAGCCGACGGGCGGACCTCCCCGCTTTCTTT
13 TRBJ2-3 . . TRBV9 CASSGLTTDTQYF TGTGCCAGCAGTGGTTTAACCACAGATACGCAGTATTTT
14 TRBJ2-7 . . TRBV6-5 CASTGPGYAYEQYF TGTGCCAGCACCGGTCCTGGTTATGCCTACGAGCAGTACTTC
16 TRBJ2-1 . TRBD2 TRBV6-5 CASSFLAGGPGNEQFF TGTGCCAGCAGTTTCTTAGCGGGAGGGCCTGGGAATGAGCAGTTCTTC
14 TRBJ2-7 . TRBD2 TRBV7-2 CASSSSGRVYEQYF TGTGCCAGCAGTTCTAGCGGGAGGGTATACGAGCAGTACTTC
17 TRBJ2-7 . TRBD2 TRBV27 CASSLSGLAGGAYEQYF TGTGCCAGCAGTTTATCGGGACTAGCGGGAGGAGCCTACGAGCAGTACTTC
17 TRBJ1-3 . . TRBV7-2 CASSLYRWGGPFDTIYF TGTGCCAGCAGCTTATATAGGTGGGGGGGTCCCTTCGACACCATATATTTT
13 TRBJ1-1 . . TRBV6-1 CASLTDSRTEAFF TGTGCCAGCCTAACGGACAGTCGGACTGAAGCTTTCTTT
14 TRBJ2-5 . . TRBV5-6 CASSLGRVQETQYF TGTGCCAGCAGCTTGGGACGGGTGCAAGAGACCCAGTACTTC
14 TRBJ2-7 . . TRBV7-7 CASSPTISSYEQYF TGTGCCAGCAGCCCAACCATCAGCAGTTACGAGCAGTACTTC
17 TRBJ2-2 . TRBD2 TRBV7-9 CASSILRPSGSSGELFF TGTGCCAGCAGCATCCTCAGGCCTAGCGGGAGTTCCGGGGAGCTGTTTTTT
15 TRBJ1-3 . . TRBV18 CASSPRTLSGNTIYF TGTGCCAGCTCACCACGAACGCTCTCTGGAAACACCATATATTTT
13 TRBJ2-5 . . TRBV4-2 CASSRGGGETQYF TGTGCCAGCAGCCGGGGGGGCGGGGAGACCCAGTACTTC
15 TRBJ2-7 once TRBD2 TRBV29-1 CSVEDPGRGTYEQYF TGCAGCGTTGAAGATCCCGGGAGGGGAACCTACGAGCAGTACTTC
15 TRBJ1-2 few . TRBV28 CASSSPGDGNYGYTF TGTGCCAGCAGTTCCCCGGGAGATGGCAACTATGGCTACACCTTC
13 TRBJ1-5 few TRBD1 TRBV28 CASSPRDRAAQHF TGTGCCAGCAGTCCCCGTGACAGGGCGGCCCAGCATTTT
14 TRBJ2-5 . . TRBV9 CASSVGDFQETQYF TGTGCCAGCAGCGTAGGAGACTTCCAAGAGACCCAGTACTTC
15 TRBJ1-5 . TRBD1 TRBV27 CASTSTGAMGQPQHF TGTGCCAGCACAAGCACAGGGGCCATGGGACAGCCCCAGCATTTT
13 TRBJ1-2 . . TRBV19 CASIGDTLGGYTF TGTGCCAGTATTGGGGACACCTTAGGAGGCTACACCTTC
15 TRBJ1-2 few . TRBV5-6 CASSLRPDAHYGYTF TGTGCCAGCAGCCTGAGGCCTGACGCCCACTATGGCTACACCTTC
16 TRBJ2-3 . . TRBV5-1 CASSLDGQGHTDTQYF TGCGCCAGCAGCTTGGATGGGCAGGGTCACACAGATACGCAGTATTTT
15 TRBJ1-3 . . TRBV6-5 CASSLYRESGNTIYF TGTGCCAGCAGTTTATACAGGGAGTCTGGAAACACCATATATTTT
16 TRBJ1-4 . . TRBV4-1 CASSQGPIATNEKLFF TGCGCCAGCAGCCAAGGACCGATAGCAACTAATGAAAAACTGTTTTTT
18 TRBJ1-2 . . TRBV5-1 CASSSPGRGGDARYGYTF TGCGCCAGCAGCTCCCCGGGCAGGGGAGGGGATGCCCGCTATGGCTACACCTTC
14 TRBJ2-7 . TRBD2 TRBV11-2 CASGQISGSDEQYF TGTGCCAGCGGACAGATTAGCGGGAGTGACGAGCAGTACTTC
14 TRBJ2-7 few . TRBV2 CASSTRGFGLEQYF TGTGCCAGCAGTACAAGGGGCTTCGGTCTCGAGCAGTACTTC
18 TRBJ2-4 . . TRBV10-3 CATNPTNGQLLAKNIQYF TGTGCCACCAACCCTACCAACGGACAGTTACTAGCCAAAAACATTCAGTACTTC
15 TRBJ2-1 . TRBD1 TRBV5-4 CASSSTGTAVGEQFF TGTGCCAGCAGCTCGACCGGGACAGCAGTAGGCGAGCAGTTCTTC
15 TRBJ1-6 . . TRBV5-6 CASSLLQGIGSPLHF TGTGCCAGCAGCTTGCTGCAGGGAATAGGGTCACCCCTCCACTTT
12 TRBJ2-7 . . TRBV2 CATQAGWDEQYF TGTGCCACCCAAGCGGGTTGGGACGAGCAGTACTTC
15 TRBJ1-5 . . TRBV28 CASSSGVTGYQPQHF TGTGCCAGCAGTTCGGGGGTAACAGGGTATCAGCCCCAGCATTTT
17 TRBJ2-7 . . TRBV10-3 CAISESIRGGFSYEQYF TGTGCCATCAGTGAGTCGATAAGGGGGGGTTTCTCCTACGAGCAGTACTTC
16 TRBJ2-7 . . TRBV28 CASSLFGGASSYEQYF TGTGCCAGCAGTTTATTCGGGGGCGCAAGCTCCTACGAGCAGTACTTC
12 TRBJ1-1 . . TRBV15 CATSSGNTEAFF TGTGCCACCAGCAGTGGAAATACTGAAGCTTTCTTT
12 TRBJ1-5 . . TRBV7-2 CASSLADPAQHF TGTGCCAGCAGCTTAGCTGACCCGGCCCAGCATTTT
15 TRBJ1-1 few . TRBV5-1 CASSLAGARNTEAFF TGCGCCAGCAGCTTGGCGGGGGCGCGGAACACTGAAGCTTTCTTT
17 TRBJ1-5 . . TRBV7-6 CASSRMRGGPTNQPQHF TGTGCCAGCAGCCGTATGAGAGGGGGACCTACCAATCAGCCCCAGCATTTT
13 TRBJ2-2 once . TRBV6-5 CASSRWGTGELFF TGTGCCAGCAGTAGGTGGGGGACCGGGGAGCTGTTTTTT
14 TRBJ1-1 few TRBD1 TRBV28 CASRDRGLSTEAFF TGTGCCAGCAGAGACAGGGGGCTTTCGACTGAAGCTTTCTTT
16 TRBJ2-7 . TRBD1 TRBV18 CASSVRTGQSSYEQYF TGTGCCAGCTCAGTACGGACAGGACAAAGCTCCTACGAGCAGTACTTC
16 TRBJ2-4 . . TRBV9 CASSVRAELIKNIQYF TGTGCCAGCAGCGTCCGAGCGGAGCTAATCAAAAACATTCAGTACTTC
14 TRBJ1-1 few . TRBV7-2 CASSLVPANTEAFF TGTGCCAGCAGCTTAGTCCCAGCGAACACTGAAGCTTTCTTT
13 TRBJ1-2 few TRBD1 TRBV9 CASSVDRGYGYTF TGTGCCAGCAGCGTAGACAGGGGGTACGGCTACACCTTC
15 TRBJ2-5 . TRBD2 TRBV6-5 CASSYLGLAGETQYF TGTGCCAGCAGTTACCTGGGACTAGCGGGGGAGACCCAGTACTTC
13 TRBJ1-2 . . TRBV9 CASSVEQGYGYTF TGTGCCAGCAGCGTAGAACAGGGCTATGGCTACACCTTC
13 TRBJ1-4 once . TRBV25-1 CASKQGSNEKLFF TGTGCCAGCAAACAGGGATCTAATGAAAAACTGTTTTTT
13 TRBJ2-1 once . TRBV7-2 CASSSSSYNEQFF TGTGCCAGCAGCTCAAGCTCCTACAATGAGCAGTTCTTC
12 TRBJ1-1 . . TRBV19 CASSWPNTEAFF TGTGCCAGTAGTTGGCCGAACACTGAAGCTTTCTTT
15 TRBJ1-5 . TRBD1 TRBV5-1 CASSYTGGLDQPQHF TGCGCCAGCAGCTACACAGGGGGATTAGATCAGCCCCAGCATTTT
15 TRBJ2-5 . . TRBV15 CATSRDPLAAETQYF TGTGCCACCAGCAGAGATCCTCTAGCCGCAGAGACCCAGTACTTC
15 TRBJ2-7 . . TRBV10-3 CAIRPGTSSSYEQYF TGTGCCATCAGGCCGGGGACGTCGAGCTCCTACGAGCAGTACTTC
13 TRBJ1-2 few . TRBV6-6 CASSAGQSYGYTF TGTGCCAGCAGTGCTGGACAGAGCTATGGCTACACCTTC
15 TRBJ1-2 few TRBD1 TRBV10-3 CAISDSGQFLYGYTF TGTGCCATCAGTGACTCGGGACAGTTTCTCTATGGCTACACCTTC
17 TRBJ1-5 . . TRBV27 CASSLSPPGGSNQPQHF TGTGCCAGCAGTTTATCTCCCCCCGGGGGTAGCAATCAGCCCCAGCATTTT